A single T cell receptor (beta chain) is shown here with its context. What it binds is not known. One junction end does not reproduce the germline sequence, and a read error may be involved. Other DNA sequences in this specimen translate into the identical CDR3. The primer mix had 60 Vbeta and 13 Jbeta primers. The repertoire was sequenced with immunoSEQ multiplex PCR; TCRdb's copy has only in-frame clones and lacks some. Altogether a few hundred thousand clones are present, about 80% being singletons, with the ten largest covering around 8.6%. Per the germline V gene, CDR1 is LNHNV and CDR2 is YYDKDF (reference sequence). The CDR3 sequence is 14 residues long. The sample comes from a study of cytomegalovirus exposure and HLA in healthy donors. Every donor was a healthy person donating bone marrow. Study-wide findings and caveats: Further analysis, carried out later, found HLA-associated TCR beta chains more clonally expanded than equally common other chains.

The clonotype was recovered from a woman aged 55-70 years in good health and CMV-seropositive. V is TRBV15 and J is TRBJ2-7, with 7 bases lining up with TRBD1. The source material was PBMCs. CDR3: CATSRPDRAYEQYF. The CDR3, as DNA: TGTGCCACCAGCAGACCCGACAGGGCCTATGAGCAGTACTTC.